The next 2 T cell receptor beta chains were all read from a single sample in a study of blood T cell repertoires in COVID-19. Data came from immunoSEQ multiplex PCR; TCRdb stores just in-frame clones and leaves some out. The repertoire holds 170,000 or so clones, with around 80% as singletons. The sample was peripheral blood. The source of these receptors is a woman aged 55-75 years with acute or convalescent COVID-19.

V usage is TRBV10-1 and J usage is TRBJ2-7; the match to TRBD1 covers 10 bases. CDR3 length equals 15 residues. Germline CDR1 and CDR2: WNHNN and SYGVQD (reference sequence). The J segment lost 0 bases and the V segment lost 3 bases, leaving 2 bases of the junction unmatched. CDR3 amino acids: CASSERDRGSYEQYF. The DNA of the CDR3 is TGCGCCAGCAGTGAACGGGACAGGGGCTCCTACGAGCAGTACTTC.

The gene calls are TRBV12-3 or TRBV12-4 and TRBJ1-2, with 9 bases that match TRBD1. This CDR3 contains 13 residues. The ends lost 6 bases at V and 6 bases at J; junction bases unmatched: 5. This CDR3 reads CASRGTGTDGYTF. The CDR3 nucleotides are TGTGCCAGCAGGGGGACAGGGACGGATGGCTACACCTTC.